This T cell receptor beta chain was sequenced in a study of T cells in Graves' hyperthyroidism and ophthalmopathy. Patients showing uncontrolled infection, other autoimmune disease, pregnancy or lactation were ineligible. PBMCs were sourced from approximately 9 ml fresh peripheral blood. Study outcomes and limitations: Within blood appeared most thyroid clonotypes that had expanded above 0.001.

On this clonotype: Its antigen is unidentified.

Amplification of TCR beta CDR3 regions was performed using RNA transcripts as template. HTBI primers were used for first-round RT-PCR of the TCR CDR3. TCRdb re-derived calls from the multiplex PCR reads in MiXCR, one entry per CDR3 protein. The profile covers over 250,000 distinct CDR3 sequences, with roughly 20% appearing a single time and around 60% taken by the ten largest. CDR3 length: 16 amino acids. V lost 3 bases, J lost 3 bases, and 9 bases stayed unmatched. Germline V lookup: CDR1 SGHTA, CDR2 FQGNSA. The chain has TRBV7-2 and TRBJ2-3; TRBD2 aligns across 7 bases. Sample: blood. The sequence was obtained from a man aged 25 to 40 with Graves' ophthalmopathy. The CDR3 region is CASSLEGGRFTDTQYF. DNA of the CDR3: TGTGCCAGCAGCTTGGAAGGCGGGAGATTTACAGATACGCAGTATTTT.